This T cell receptor (beta chain) was captured by sequencing in a study of blood T cell repertoires in COVID-19. For the study at large: T cells, B-cell-depleted T cells, or PBMCs provided the cDNA or gDNA that served as material.

Original data processing: Reference gene primer amplification gave nucleated cell count estimates. This table comes from immunoSEQ multiplex PCR, and its TCRdb copy is limited to in-frame clones, with some not included. The V and J calls and clone size were taken over from that table, and D and trimming were inferred from the DNA. The sample has about 310,000 clones, roughly 90% seen once. Followed over time, Seattle patients had been enrolled while infection was active. CDR3 length: 18 amino acids. CDR1 is SGHAT, CDR2 FQNNGV, per germline. The V gene end was trimmed by 4 bases and the J gene end by 0 bases; junction bases not matched to a gene: 6.

This receptor was taken from a woman younger than 45 with COVID-19, enrolled during active disease. Sequencing used peripheral blood. The V and J genes are TRBV11-2 and TRBJ2-2, with TRBD2 identical over 12 bases. The CDR3 nucleotides are TGTGCCAGCAGCTCCTACGGGACTAGCGGGTCGAACACCGGGGAGCTGTTTTTT. Residues: CASSSYGTSGSNTGELFF.